The 4 T cell receptor beta chains below all came from one sample that was sequenced in a study of blood T cell repertoires in COVID-19. Only in-frame clones appear in the TCRdb table, and some are missing; sequencing was by immunoSEQ multiplex PCR. The sample holds more than 250,000 clones, around four fifths seen once. The specimen was peripheral blood. These receptors were collected from a man in his sixties who had recovered from COVID-19.

CDR3 protein: CASSQEGGLKLGLEETQYF. Here the CDR3 DNA reads TGCGCCAGCAGCCAAGAAGGCGGACTGAAATTGGGATTAGAAGAGACCCAGTACTTC. The chain links TRBV4-1 to TRBJ2-5; a weak D match, TRBD2 (5 bases). The ends were cut back, 0 bases at V and 3 bases at J, with 23 bases in the middle. Germline V gene sequence: CDR1 MGHRA, CDR2 YSYEKL. CDR3 length: 19 amino acids.

This clone was observed a handful of times. This chain joins TRBV2 and TRBJ2-1; D is ambiguous. The length of the CDR3 is 11 residues. Trimming removed 6 bases at V and 10 bases at J, with 10 bases between. CDR1 and CDR2 from the germline V gene are SNHLY and FYNNEI. The CDR3 sequence: CASREYGEQFF. The CDR3 region has the DNA TGTGCCAGCAGGGAGTATGGGGAGCAGTTCTTC.

The J gene is TRBJ2-1, the V gene TRBV25-1; weak D call: TRBD1 (7 bases). The CDR3 is 14 amino acids. V lost 5 bases and J 12 bases, leaving 20 bases between the germline ends. Germline V gene sequence: CDR1 MGHDK, CDR2 SYGVNS. The DNA of the CDR3 is TGTGCCAGCAGTATACGGGACAGCCGGAGGGGGCAGTTCTTC. The encoded protein is CASSIRDSRRGQFF.

This clone was detected once. The chain links TRBV5-5 to TRBJ2-5, with TRBD2 identical over 9 bases. V was clipped by 1 base and J by 5 bases; unmatched bases: 9. CDR3 length: 16 residues. Germline CDR1 is SGHKS and CDR2 is YYEKEE (reference sequence). The CDR3 nucleotides read TGTGCCAGCAGCTTGAGGCTAGCGGGGCGCAGGGAGACCCAGTACTTC. It specifies CASSLRLAGRRETQYF.